This section outlines one T cell receptor (beta chain) sequence together with its context. Profiling relied on immunoSEQ multiplex PCR, and the TCRdb table lists in-frame clones only, not all of them. The top ten hold around 2.2% of the sample, which has 85,000 to 100,000 clones, just over 85% seen once. This CDR3 is built from 16 residues. V lost 1 base and J 8 bases, leaving 17 bases between the germline ends. CDR1 is SGHAT and CDR2 is FQNNGV in the germline V gene. This sample was taken from a study of blood T cell repertoires in COVID-19. Study in general: The samples span acute and convalescent COVID-19 from the United States, Italy and Spain.

The chain uses TRBV11-2 and TRBJ1-4; possible D gene TRBD1, 6 bases. Sequenced: peripheral blood. The receptor was isolated from a man in his fifties or sixties with COVID-19, enrolled during active disease. The DNA of the CDR3 is TGTGCCAGCAGCTTAGTAGTTACAGGGCCAGAGGAAAAACTGTTTTTT. Translation: CASSLVVTGPEEKLFF.